A selection of T cell receptor beta chains follows, all from one sample in a study of T cell changes during pregnancy in multiple sclerosis. Measured with immunoSEQ multiplex PCR; TCRdb has only the in-frame clones, and not every one. The sample carries 90,000 to 130,000 clones, about 90% recorded once. The specimen comprised peripheral blood, sampled in the third trimester of pregnancy. Every receptor here comes from a female donor with multiple sclerosis, enrolled in a pregnancy study. Each CDR3 is given with its conserved first and last residue. D genes are given only for firm matches. Not every row has a clone size; where given, it reads once, few, many or a size class.

j_gene,v_gene,abundance,d_gene,CDR3aa,CDR3nt
TRBJ2-1,TRBV7-7,once,TRBD2,CASSLLTSGGGNEQFF,TGTGCCAGCAGCTTATTGACTAGCGGGGGGGGCAATGAGCAGTTCTTC
TRBJ2-3,TRBV13,.,TRBD2,CASSSRTSGNTDTQYF,TGTGCCAGCAGCTCCAGGACTAGCGGGAACACAGATACGCAGTATTTT
TRBJ1-2,TRBV25-1,.,TRBD1,CASSEAGQGRYAGYTF,TGTGCCAGCAGTGAAGCTGGACAGGGACGGTATGCTGGCTACACCTTC
TRBJ1-1,TRBV6-6,.,.,CASSLKHSNTEAFF,TGTGCCAGCAGCTTAAAGCATTCGAACACTGAAGCTTTCTTT
TRBJ2-2,TRBV5-1,.,TRBD2,CASSLVAGGGTGELFF,TGCGCCAGCAGCTTGGTTGCGGGAGGTGGTACCGGGGAGCTGTTTTTT
TRBJ2-1,TRBV7-9,once,TRBD2,CASSPAGSSYNEQFF,TGTGCCAGCAGCCCAGCGGGGAGCTCCTACAATGAGCAGTTCTTC
TRBJ1-1,TRBV28,once,TRBD1,CASRLPGGNTEAFF,TGTGCCAGCAGACTACCAGGGGGGAACACTGAAGCTTTCTTT
TRBJ1-1,TRBV6-5,.,.,CASRSRVVGDGAFF,TGTGCCAGCAGATCGAGGGTTGTTGGGGATGGAGCTTTCTTT
TRBJ1-1,TRBV27,.,.,CASSLGQGEAFF,TGTGCCAGCAGTTTAGGGCAGGGAGAAGCTTTCTTT
TRBJ2-1,TRBV6-1,.,TRBD2,CASTPMLAALNEQFF,TGTGCCAGCACCCCGATGCTAGCGGCCCTAAATGAGCAGTTCTTC
TRBJ1-2,TRBV10-1,.,.,CASRAVTVLYGYTF,TGCGCCAGCAGGGCTGTGACAGTGCTCTATGGCTACACCTTC
TRBJ1-1,TRBV5-1,.,.,CASSLSDTEAFF,TGCGCCAGCAGCTTGTCTGACACTGAAGCTTTCTTT
TRBJ2-7,TRBV18,.,.,CASSPPVRVPWGEQYF,TGTGCCAGCTCACCACCGGTCAGGGTCCCCTGGGGCGAGCAGTACTTC
TRBJ2-1,TRBV27,.,TRBD1,CASSLIPTGALRNEQFF,TGTGCCAGCAGCTTGATACCAACAGGGGCCCTCAGGAATGAGCAGTTCTTC
TRBJ2-5,TRBV5-1,.,TRBD2,CASSSGGEGETQYF,TGCGCCAGCAGCTCGGGGGGGGAAGGGGAGACCCAGTACTTC
TRBJ1-4,TRBV11-2,.,TRBD1,CASSFYRGANEKLFF,TGTGCCAGCAGCTTTTACAGGGGAGCTAATGAAAAACTGTTTTTT
TRBJ2-1,TRBV7-9,.,TRBD2,CASSLSGSRNNEQFF,TGTGCCAGCAGCTTAAGCGGGAGTAGAAACAATGAGCAGTTCTTC
TRBJ2-1,TRBV6-1,once,.,CASSIQRDKQFF,TGTGCCAGCAGTATACAGAGAGACAAGCAGTTCTTC
TRBJ1-5,TRBV10-3,.,TRBD1,CAISQGTGSSRNQPQHF,TGTGCCATCAGTCAGGGGACAGGGAGCAGTCGCAATCAGCCCCAGCATTTT
TRBJ2-5,TRBV29-1,few,.,CSVKGRGAQETQYF,TGCAGCGTTAAGGGCAGGGGTGCCCAAGAGACCCAGTACTTC